This TCR beta chain was obtained from a study of Ad26.COV2.S vaccination and SARS-CoV-2 variants. Background on the study: Dosing was one shot or two shots 56 days apart. Broader study findings: There was a possibility that the TCR breadth and depth analyses underestimated total T cell responses. Greater spike-specific TCR breadth was seen in vaccine recipients than in placebo recipients. Substantial response breadth was reportedly seen for spike-specific CD8+ and CD4+ T cells after vaccination.

A note on this clone: Its cognate antigen is unknown.

Stated treatment: around 19 received Ad26.COV2.S at low or high dose, single or two shots; roughly five received placebo; per-sample allocation not given. After the first vaccine or placebo injection, samples were drawn on day 63. Repertoires were generated with immunoSEQ multiplex PCR, while TCRdb's copy carries only in-frame clones and drops some. The table records 350,000 to 400,000 clones, 89% of them present only once. Per germline, CDR1 MDHEN and CDR2 SYDVKM. There are 12 residues in the CDR3. V was pared by 6 bases and J by 3 bases, with 9 bases between. This clonotype was obtained from a person aged 18 to 65 who received the Ad26.COV2.S COVID-19 vaccine or a placebo. This rearrangement joins TRBV28 to TRBJ2-7, with D unclear. This sample comprised peripheral blood, obtained in a trial of Ad26.COV2.S vaccine versus placebo. The CDR3 DNA is TGTGCCAGCAGCCTCGCACTCTACGAGCAGTACTTC. Residues: CASSLALYEQYF.